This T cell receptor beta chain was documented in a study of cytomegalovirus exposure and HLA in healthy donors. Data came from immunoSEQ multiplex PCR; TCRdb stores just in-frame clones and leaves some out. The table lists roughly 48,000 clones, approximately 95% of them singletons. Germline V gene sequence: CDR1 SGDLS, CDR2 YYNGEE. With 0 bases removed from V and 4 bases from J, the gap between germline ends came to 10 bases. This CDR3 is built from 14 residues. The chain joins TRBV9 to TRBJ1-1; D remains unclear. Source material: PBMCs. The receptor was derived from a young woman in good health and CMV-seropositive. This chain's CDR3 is CASSVDWRSTEAFF. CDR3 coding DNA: TGTGCCAGCAGCGTAGACTGGAGGTCCACTGAAGCTTTCTTT.